These T cell receptor beta chains were read from a single sample in a study of T cells after posttransplantation cyclophosphamide. Sequencing used immunoSEQ multiplex PCR; TCRdb keeps in-frame clones, though not all of them. The profile covers more than 9,000 clones, none occurring a single time. Sample: PBMCs, taken after allogeneic stem cell transplant with posttransplant cyclophosphamide. The receptors were sampled from a female patient in her 40s who received an allogeneic stem cell transplant from a related donor, was CMV-positive, and had no GVHD. Some T cells may originate from the graft donor. Each CDR3 is given with its conserved first and last residue. The D gene is left open where the match is weak. The listing skips clone size in some rows; elsewhere it reads once, few, many or a size class.

clone_size	j_call	d_call	v_call	cdr3_nt	cdr3_aa
many	TRBJ1-1	NA	TRBV5-1	TGCGCCAGCAGCTTGACAGGGTCTCGGACTGAAGCTTTCTTT	CASSLTGSRTEAFF
many	TRBJ2-5	TRBD2	TRBV5-1	TGCGCCAGCAGCGGGCCGGGACTAGCGGGAGCCCTCTCCGTCGGCCAGTACTTC	CASSGPGLAGALSVGQYF
many	TRBJ1-4	NA	TRBV11-2	TGTGCCAGCAGCGCCGGGACACTTGAAAAACTGTTTTTT	CASSAGTLEKLFF
many	TRBJ1-1	NA	TRBV28	TGTGCCAGCAGTTTAACTCTGAACACTGAAGCTTTCTTT	CASSLTLNTEAFF
many	TRBJ2-7	NA	TRBV7-9	TGTGCCAGCAGCTCCGCCCGTTTTCAGGGTGTCCAGTTTGAGCAGTACTTC	CASSSARFQGVQFEQYF
many	TRBJ2-7	NA	TRBV5-6	TGTGCCAGCAGCCCCGGACAAAGCTCCTACGAGCAGTACTTC	CASSPGQSSYEQYF
many	TRBJ2-3	NA	TRBV20-1	TGCAGTGCTCTACGGGGTGATACGCAGTATTTT	CSALRGDTQYF
many	TRBJ1-4	TRBD1	TRBV2	TGTGCCAGCAGTGAATTAGGGACAGGGGGCGGTTATGAAAAACTGTTTTTT	CASSELGTGGGYEKLFF
many	TRBJ1-5	TRBD1	TRBV7-9	TGTGCCAGCAGCCCAGGGGGACAGGGTGCTCGTCCCCAGCATTTT	CASSPGGQGARPQHF
many	TRBJ1-2	NA	TRBV6-5	TGTGCCAGCAGTTACTCGGTACGGGCGGGGGGCTACACCTTC	CASSYSVRAGGYTF
NA	TRBJ2-1	NA	TRBV30	TGTGCCTGGAGTGTTGGGACTGTCTACAATGAGCAGTTCTTC	CAWSVGTVYNEQFF
many	TRBJ2-5	NA	TRBV4-1	TGCGCCAGCAGCCAAACCAGGACTTTAAAAGAGACCCAGTACTTC	CASSQTRTLKETQYF
many	TRBJ2-5	TRBD1	TRBV15	TGTGCCACCAGCCGGACAGGGGAGACCCAGTACTTC	CATSRTGETQYF
many	TRBJ2-1	NA	TRBV9	TGTGCCAGCAGCTTCCGGGACACCTTCTACAATGAGCAGTTCTTC	CASSFRDTFYNEQFF
many	TRBJ2-1	NA	TRBV20-1	TGCAGTGTAAGGGGCAATGAGCAGTTCTTC	CSVRGNEQFF
many	TRBJ1-2	NA	TRBV11-2	TGTGCCAGCAGCCACCCTCCCGGGGGTAACTATGGCTACACCTTC	CASSHPPGGNYGYTF
medium-sized	TRBJ1-1	NA	TRBV4-2	TGTGCCAGCAGCCAAGATCTGGCGGGGGCTTTAACTGAAGCTTTCTTT	CASSQDLAGALTEAFF
many	TRBJ1-4	TRBD1	TRBV6-5	TGTGCCAGCAGTTGGGACAGGGGAAATGAAAAACTGTTTTTT	CASSWDRGNEKLFF
many	TRBJ2-6	NA	TRBV27	TGTGCCAGCAGTTTAGCGGGGGCCGGGGCCAACGTCCTGACTTTC	CASSLAGAGANVLTF
many	TRBJ1-1	NA	TRBV9	TGTGCCAGCAGCCGGCGGGGGAACACTGAAGCTTTCTTT	CASSRRGNTEAFF
many	TRBJ2-1	TRBD1	TRBV19	TGTGCCAGTAGTATATGGGGGAGCTCGGGACAGGGGGGCAATGAGCAGTTCTTC	CASSIWGSSGQGGNEQFF
many	TRBJ1-3	NA	TRBV14	TGTGCCAGCAGCCTCGGTATAAACACCATATATTTT	CASSLGINTIYF
many	TRBJ2-4	NA	TRBV4-1	TGCGCCAGCAGCCAAGAGGCGGAGGGCCGAGCCAAAAACATTCAGTACTTC	CASSQEAEGRAKNIQYF
NA	TRBJ2-7	NA	TRBV6-5	TGTGCCAGCAGTGCGGCTTACGAGCAGTACTTC	CASSAAYEQYF
many	TRBJ1-1	NA	TRBV29-1	TGCAGCGTTCCGGGGGGCCGGACAGAAGCTTTCTTT	CSVPGGRTEAFF
many	TRBJ2-1	TRBD2	TRBV30	TGTGCCTGGCATAGTCGCGGGGGGTTCTCCTACAATGAGCAGTTCTTC	CAWHSRGGFSYNEQFF
medium-sized	TRBJ1-1	NA	TRBV19	TGTGCCAGTAGGGAACGCAGGGGAGTGACTGAAGCTTTCTTT	CASRERRGVTEAFF
many	TRBJ2-7	NA	TRBV5-1	TGCGCCAGTTCGACAGGTGACTCCTACGAGCAGTACTTC	CASSTGDSYEQYF
many	TRBJ2-7	TRBD1	TRBV14	TGTGCCAGCAGCCAAGATGACAGGGGGCACCCGCCTCGGCGAGGCGAGCAGTACTTC	CASSQDDRGHPPRRGEQYF
many	TRBJ1-5	NA	TRBV7-9	TGTGCCAGCAGCTTAAAACTTCCCATAGTCCATAGCAGCAATCAGCCCCAGCATTTT	CASSLKLPIVHSSNQPQHF
many	TRBJ2-7	TRBD2	TRBV11-2	TGTGCCAGCGGGGGACTAGCGGGAGGGGGTGGGTACTTC	CASGGLAGGGGYF
many	TRBJ2-2	TRBD2	TRBV25-1	TGTGCCAGCAGTGAGGGACTAGGAATCGCCGGGGAGCTGTTTTTT	CASSEGLGIAGELFF
many	TRBJ2-2	NA	TRBV29-1	TGCAGCGTTCGGTTCCTTGGCACCGGGGAGCTGTTTTTT	CSVRFLGTGELFF
many	TRBJ2-2	TRBD1	TRBV18	TGTGCCAGCTCACCTCCAACAGGGGACGGGGAGCTGTTTTTT	CASSPPTGDGELFF
many	TRBJ2-7	TRBD1	TRBV18	TGTGCCAGCTCGGCCGGGACAGGGGTCTACGAGCAGTACTTC	CASSAGTGVYEQYF
many	TRBJ2-3	TRBD2	TRBV27	TGTGCCAGCAGCCGAAGCGGGAGGATGACAGATACGCAGTATTTT	CASSRSGRMTDTQYF
many	TRBJ2-3	TRBD1	TRBV23-1	TGCGCCAGCAGTCAAGGACAGGGGGCGGGAGATACGCAGTATTTT	CASSQGQGAGDTQYF
many	TRBJ1-2	TRBD1	TRBV5-5	TGTGCCAGCAGCTCGGACAGGGAGGATTATGGCTACACCTTC	CASSSDREDYGYTF
many	TRBJ2-1	NA	TRBV6-5	TGTGCCAGCAGTTACTCCCAGATTAATGAGCAGTTCTTC	CASSYSQINEQFF
many	TRBJ2-1	TRBD1	TRBV5-1	TGCGCCAGCAGCCGTTGGGGACAGGGGGATCGGGATGAGCAGTTCTTC	CASSRWGQGDRDEQFF
many	TRBJ1-2	NA	TRBV30	TGTGCCTGGAGTAGGGGCCTGAACTATGGCTACACCTTC	CAWSRGLNYGYTF
many	TRBJ1-5	NA	TRBV10-1	TGCGCCAGCAGTGTTCGGGGGGAGCCCCAGCATTTT	CASSVRGEPQHF